This passage covers 5 T cell receptor beta chains from one sample sequenced in a study of blood T cell repertoires in COVID-19. The method was immunoSEQ multiplex PCR; TCRdb's version includes in-frame clones alone and lacks a portion of them. The sample yields 200,000 to 250,000 clones, roughly 84% seen once. The sample comprised peripheral blood. The receptors were sampled from a man over 45 who had recovered from COVID-19.

J is TRBJ2-2 and V is TRBV29-1, with 12 nucleotides matching TRBD2. Germline CDR1 and CDR2: SQVTM and ANQGSEA. The V segment lost 6 bases and the J segment 2 bases; nucleotides outside the gene matches: 10. The CDR3 loop spans 17 amino acids. The CDR3 region has the DNA TGCAGCGTCGTTGCTAGCGGGAGGGCCAGTAACACCGGGGAGCTGTTTTTT. Amino acids: CSVVASGRASNTGELFF.

The gene calls are TRBV20-1 and TRBJ1-1; no firm D call. The CDR3 has 11 amino acids. Per the germline V gene, CDR1 is DFQATT and CDR2 is SNEGSKA (reference sequence). The germline V and J ends were trimmed by 2 bases and 5 bases, with 6 bases remaining between them. CDR3 in amino acids: CSARWETEAFF. The CDR3 bases are TGCAGTGCTAGATGGGAGACTGAAGCTTTCTTT.

The genes are TRBV27 and TRBJ1-5; D may be TRBD1 (6 bases). CDR1 is MNHEY and CDR2 is SMNVEV in the germline V gene (reference sequence). This CDR3 region has 14 residues. Trimming left V 4 bases short and J 5 bases short, with 12 bases between. CDR3 sequence: CASSSRQAHQPQHF. DNA of the CDR3: TGTGCCAGCAGTTCCCGACAGGCCCATCAGCCCCAGCATTTT.

This chain joins TRBV4-2 and TRBJ2-5, with 11 bases that match TRBD1. The CDR3 is 15 amino acids. Trimming at V came to 2 bases and at J to 5 bases, leaving 4 bases not matched to a gene. The germline gives CDR1 LGHNA, CDR2 YNFKEQ. CDR3: CASSQPGTGGETQYF. The CDR3 DNA is TGTGCCAGCAGCCAACCCGGGACAGGGGGGGAGACCCAGTACTTC.

V gene TRBV29-1 combines with J gene TRBJ2-1; D might be TRBD1 (6 bases). Trimming removed 5 bases from V and 3 bases from J, with 17 bases in between. Germline CDR1 reads SQVTM; CDR2 reads ANQGSEA. The CDR3 sequence is 15 residues long. CDR3 sequence reads: CSVTGDRSHYNEQFF. The CDR3 coding sequence is TGCAGCGTTACTGGAGACAGGAGTCACTACAATGAGCAGTTCTTC.